A single sample is the source of the 6 T cell receptor beta chains below, sequenced in a study of early T cells in non-severe SARS-CoV-2 infection. Via MiXCR, TCRdb re-called the 5' RACE reads, giving one row per CDR3 protein. The sample records more than 65,000 distinct CDR3 sequences, 9.5% to 15% being singletons. Input material: whole blood. Every receptor here comes from an adult who was a healthcare worker with PCR-confirmed SARS-CoV-2 infection or an uninfected control (not recorded which).

This clonotype was seen repeatedly, ten times or more. The V gene is TRBV20-1, the J gene TRBJ1-4; D is ambiguous. Looked up from germline, CDR1 is DFQATT and CDR2 is SNEGSKA (reference sequence). This CDR3 comprises 14 residues. V lost 6 bases, J lost 0 bases, and 11 bases lay in between. CDR3 bases: TGCAGTGCAAGCCGCCAGGCAACTAATGAAAAACTGTTTTTT. The encoded protein is CSASRQATNEKLFF.

This clonotype occurred many times. The rearrangement links TRBV7-9 to TRBJ2-7, with D possibly being TRBD2 (6 bases). Trimming pared 2 bases from V and 2 bases from J, leaving 19 bases between. The CDR3 is made up of 17 amino acids. Germline assignment: CDR1 SEHNR and CDR2 FQNEAQ (reference sequence). CDR3: CASSLPGTRAYTYEQYF. The CDR3, as DNA: TGTGCCAGCAGCTTACCCGGGACTCGCGCTTATACCTACGAGCAGTACTTC.

This sequence joins TRBV29-1 and TRBJ2-7, with D possibly being TRBD1 (6 bases). CDR3 length equals 13 residues. The germline V gene encodes CDR1 SQVTM and CDR2 ANQGSEA. V was clipped by 7 bases and J by 5 bases, with 18 bases between them. The CDR3 sequence is CSATGLRSHEQYF. Here the CDR3 DNA reads TGCAGCGCAACAGGGCTTCGGTCCCACGAGCAGTACTTC.

This clonotype was detected only a few times. J is TRBJ2-2 and V is TRBV28; TRBD1 matches at 7 bases. Trimming at V came to 6 bases and at J to 3 bases, leaving 4 bases not matched to a gene. Looked up from germline, CDR1 is MDHEN and CDR2 is SYDVKM. The CDR3 covers 14 residues. CDR3 in amino acids: CASRRQGDTGELFF. The CDR3 nucleotides read TGTGCCAGCAGAAGACAGGGAGACACCGGGGAGCTGTTTTTT.

This clonotype was recorded many times. The rearrangement joins TRBV10-3 to TRBJ1-6; no clear D. CDR3 length: 18 amino acids. CDR1 is ENHRY and CDR2 is SYGVKD in the germline V gene. The ends were cut back, 6 bases at V and 0 bases at J, with 18 bases in the middle. The CDR3 loop reads CAISGLKGNSSYNSPLHF. The DNA of the CDR3 is TGTGCCATCAGCGGTCTTAAGGGTAATAGCTCCTATAATTCACCCCTCCACTTT.

The chain combines TRBV9 with TRBJ2-7; 7 positions match TRBD2. Trimming at V came to 0 bases and at J to 0 bases, leaving 3 bases not matched to a gene. This CDR3 comprises 15 residues. Germline V lookup: CDR1 SGDLS, CDR2 YYNGEE. The CDR3 spells CASSVEGTNSYEQYF. The CDR3 bases are TGTGCCAGCAGCGTAGAGGGGACTAACTCCTACGAGCAGTACTTC.